This T cell receptor beta chain was documented in a study of T cell responses to AZD1222 COVID-19 vaccine. The CDR3 totals 14 residues. The V end was cut by 2 bases, the J end by 0 bases, with 5 bases between. CDR1 is MNHEY and CDR2 is SVGEGT in the germline V gene. This clone has a single count. Sequenced by immunoSEQ multiplex PCR; TCRdb stores in-frame clones only, minus some. The sample records some 95,000 clones, about 90% being singletons. The material was peripheral blood, obtained on day 0 of MenACWY control vaccination. The TCR was taken from an adult in good health. The chain joins TRBV6-2 or TRBV6-3 to TRBJ1-5; D call uncertain. CDR3 in DNA: TGTGCCAGCAGTTACACGAATAGCAATCAGCCCCAGCATTTT. It translates to CASSYTNSNQPQHF.